This TCR beta chain comes out of a study of shared clonotypes between healthy human individuals. Study-wide context: Sampling drew on donors who were a couple of women and three men aged 18 to 49.

Details on this clone: A read error likely explains this, since a far larger clone differs by one base. Other DNA variants within this sample encode the same CDR3.

Clones were sequenced by immunoSEQ multiplex PCR, and TCRdb holds only the in-frame ones, with some missing. The table lists about 490,000 clones, around 79% of them singletons. V dropped 7 bases and J dropped 5; count of bases not matched to a gene: 9. This CDR3 spans 14 amino acids. Germline V gene sequence: CDR1 SGHRS, CDR2 YFSETQ. This TCR was sampled from a woman between 35 and 50 years old in good health. Some clones in this sample may be carry-over from other donors' samples. V and J are TRBV5-1 and TRBJ2-1; 7 bases line up with TRBD2. The source material was PBMCs. The CDR3, as DNA: TGCGCCAGCTCGACCAGCGGGAAGGACAATGAGCAGTTCTTC. It encodes CASSTSGKDNEQFF.